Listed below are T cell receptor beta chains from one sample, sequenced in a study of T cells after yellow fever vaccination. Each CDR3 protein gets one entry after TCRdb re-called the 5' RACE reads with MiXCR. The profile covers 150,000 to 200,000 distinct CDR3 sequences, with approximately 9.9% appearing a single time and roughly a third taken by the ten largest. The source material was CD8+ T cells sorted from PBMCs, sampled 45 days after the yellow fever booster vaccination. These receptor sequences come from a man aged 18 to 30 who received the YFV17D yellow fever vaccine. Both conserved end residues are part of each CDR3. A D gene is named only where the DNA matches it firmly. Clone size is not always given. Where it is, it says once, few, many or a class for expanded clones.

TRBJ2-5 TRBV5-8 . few TGTGCCAGCAGCTCTTGGACGGAACAAGAGACCCAGTACTTC CASSSWTEQETQYF
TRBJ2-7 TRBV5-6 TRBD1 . TGTGCCAGCAGCTTGGGGGACAGCCACTACGAGCAGTACTTC CASSLGDSHYEQYF
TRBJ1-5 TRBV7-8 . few TGTGCCAGCAGCCGCGAGTCCCTTTTGGGCAATCAGCCCCAGCATTTT CASSRESLLGNQPQHF
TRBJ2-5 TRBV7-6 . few TGTGCCAGCAGCTTAGGGCTTACTCCCGAGACCCAGTACTTC CASSLGLTPETQYF
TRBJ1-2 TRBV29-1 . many TGCAGCGCCGAGGAGGCGGATTGGCGCGGCTACACCTTC CSAEEADWRGYTF
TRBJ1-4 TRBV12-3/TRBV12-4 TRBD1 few TGTGCCAGCGGCCTTCGGGGAACAGGGGGCGAAAAACTGTTTTTT CASGLRGTGGEKLFF
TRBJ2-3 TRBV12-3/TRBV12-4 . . TGTGCCAGCAGTTTCAACTCGGGTTTGGGTTCTAGCACAGATACGCAGTATTTT CASSFNSGLGSSTDTQYF
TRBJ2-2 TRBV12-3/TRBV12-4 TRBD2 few TGTGCCAGCAGCCGCTTCGGACTAGCGGGGGTGGCCGGGGAGCTGTTTTTT CASSRFGLAGVAGELFF
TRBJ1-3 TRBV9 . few TGTGCCAGCAGCCCTGGTCCTTTCTCTGGAAACACCATATATTTT CASSPGPFSGNTIYF
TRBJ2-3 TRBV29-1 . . TGCAGCGTTGAAGATTCCGCGAAGCGCACAGATACGCAGTATTTT CSVEDSAKRTDTQYF
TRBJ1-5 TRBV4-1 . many TGCGCCAGCAGCCAGCCTCAGGGACCTAGCAATCAGCCCCAGCATTTT CASSQPQGPSNQPQHF
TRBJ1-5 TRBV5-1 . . TGCGCCAGCAGCTTGGGGGAAGATATTAATCAGCCCCAGCATTTT CASSLGEDINQPQHF
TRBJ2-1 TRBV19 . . TGTGCCAGTAGTATCGGGAATGAGCAGTTCTTC CASSIGNEQFF
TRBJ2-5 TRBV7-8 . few TGTGCCAGCAGCCTAAGCCGGGGGGCCCAAGAGACCCAGTACTTC CASSLSRGAQETQYF
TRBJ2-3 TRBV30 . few TGTGCCTGGAGTGTAGTAGGGGCGGCAGATACGCAGTATTTT CAWSVVGAADTQYF
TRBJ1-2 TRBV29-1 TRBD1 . TGCAGCGTCAAGGACAGGAACTATGGCTACACCTTC CSVKDRNYGYTF
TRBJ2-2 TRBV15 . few TGTGCCACCAGCAGAGGAGGGACGGAGACCGGGGAGCTGTTTTTT CATSRGGTETGELFF
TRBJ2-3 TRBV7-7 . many TGTGCTAGCAGCTTAGAGTATTTGGGGACACACACAGATACGCAGTATTTT CASSLEYLGTHTDTQYF
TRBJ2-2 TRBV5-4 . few TGTGCCAGCAGCTCGGGGTTGGCCGGGGAGCTGTTTTTT CASSSGLAGELFF
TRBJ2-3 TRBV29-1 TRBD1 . TGCAGCGTTGATTCCGGGACAGGGGGTACGCAGTATTTT CSVDSGTGGTQYF
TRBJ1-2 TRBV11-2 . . TGTGCCAGCAGCTTAGCACCTAAGGGACACGCCGGGGGCTATGGCTACACCTTC CASSLAPKGHAGGYGYTF
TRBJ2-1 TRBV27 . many TGTGCCAGCAGTTTAGGGTCGGTGGCGGAGCAGTTCTTC CASSLGSVAEQFF
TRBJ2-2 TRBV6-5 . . TGTGCCAGCAGTTACTCTCAGTTGGGGATGGGAGGCACCGGGGAGCTGTTTTTT CASSYSQLGMGGTGELFF
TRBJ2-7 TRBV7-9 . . TGTGCCAGCAGCCCTTACTACGAGCAGTACTTC CASSPYYEQYF
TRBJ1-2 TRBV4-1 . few TGCGCCAGCAGCCAACAGCTGGGGTCGGGGGTACGGGGTGGCTACACCTTC CASSQQLGSGVRGGYTF
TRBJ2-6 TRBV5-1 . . TGCGCCAGCAGCTTGGTAGCTCCCTCAGGGTCTGGGGCCAACGTCCTGACTTTC CASSLVAPSGSGANVLTF
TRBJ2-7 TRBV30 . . TGTGCCTGGGCCCGGGGGGCCGGGTCGGAGCAGTACTTC CAWARGAGSEQYF
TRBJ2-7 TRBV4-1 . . TGCGCCAGCAGCCATAAAGGGGGCTACGAGCAGTACTTC CASSHKGGYEQYF
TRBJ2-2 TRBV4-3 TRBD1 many TGCGCCAGCAGCCAAGAGGGGACAGGGTCGATCGGGGAGCTGTTTTTT CASSQEGTGSIGELFF
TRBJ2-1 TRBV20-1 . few TGCAGTGCTAGAGCGACGGGGGCCTCCTACAATGAGCAGTTCTTC CSARATGASYNEQFF
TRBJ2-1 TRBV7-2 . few TGTGCCAGCAGCTTAGTCCCGGATTCCTACAATGAGCAGTTCTTC CASSLVPDSYNEQFF
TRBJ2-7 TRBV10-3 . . TGTGCCATCAGTGGTGGGGGTTCCCTCTCCTACGAGCAGTACTTC CAISGGGSLSYEQYF
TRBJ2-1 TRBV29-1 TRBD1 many TGCAGCGTTCAATTAGCGGACAGGGTCGCCGATGAGCAGTTCTTC CSVQLADRVADEQFF
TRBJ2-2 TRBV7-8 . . TGTGCCAGCAGCTTAGACCCATCACAGGGCTCGAACACCGGGGAGCTGTTTTTT CASSLDPSQGSNTGELFF
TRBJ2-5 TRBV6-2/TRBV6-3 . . TGTGCCAGCAGTTACCCTGAAGGGAGAAGGTACCAAGAGACCCAGTACTTC CASSYPEGRRYQETQYF
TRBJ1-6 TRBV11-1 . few TGTGCCAGCAGCCATTCGGGACGGCGTTTTTCACCCCTCCACTTT CASSHSGRRFSPLHF
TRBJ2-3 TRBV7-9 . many TGTGCCAGCAGCTTAGAATACGCGGGCACAGATACGCAGTATTTT CASSLEYAGTDTQYF
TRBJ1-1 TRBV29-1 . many TGCAGCGTTGACCCAGGGAACACTGAAGCTTTCTTT CSVDPGNTEAFF
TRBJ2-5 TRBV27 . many TGTGCCAGCAGTTTAGGCTGGGGTAAAGAGACCCAGTACTTC CASSLGWGKETQYF
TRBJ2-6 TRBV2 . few TGTGCCAGCAGTGAACCAACAGGGCCTGGGGCCAACGTCCTGACTTTC CASSEPTGPGANVLTF
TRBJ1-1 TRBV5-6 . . TGTGCCAGCAGCTCCCCGGGGGGGTACACTGAAGCTTTCTTT CASSSPGGYTEAFF
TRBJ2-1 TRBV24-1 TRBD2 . TGTGCCACCAGTGAGACTAGCGGGGTGAGCTCCTACAATGAGCAGTTCTTC CATSETSGVSSYNEQFF
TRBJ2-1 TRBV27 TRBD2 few TGTGCCAGCAGGCTCACCCCTAGCGGGGGGCACAATGAGCAGTTCTTC CASRLTPSGGHNEQFF
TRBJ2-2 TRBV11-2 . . TGTGCCAGCAGCTTAGGTTTCCAGCGGGCCGGGGAGCTGTTTTTT CASSLGFQRAGELFF
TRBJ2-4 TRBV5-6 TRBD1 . TGTGCCAGCAGCTTGGGGGAGACAGGGGGCATTCAGTACTTC CASSLGETGGIQYF
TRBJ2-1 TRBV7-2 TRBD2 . TGTGCCAGCAGCCTCTTGGAGGTCGGCGGGGGGGCTCATGAGCAGTTCTTC CASSLLEVGGGAHEQFF
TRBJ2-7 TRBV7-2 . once TGTGCCAGCAGCTTAGACCGGGACATATGGGAGGTTGGTGAGCAGTACTTC CASSLDRDIWEVGEQYF
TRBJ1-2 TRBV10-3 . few TGTGCCATCAGTGAATACCAGGGAGTCTATGGCTACACCTTC CAISEYQGVYGYTF
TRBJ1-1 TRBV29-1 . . TGCAGCGGTCGGACAGCAAACACTGAAGCTTTCTTT CSGRTANTEAFF
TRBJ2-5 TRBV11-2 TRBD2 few TGTGCCAGCAGCTCCCATCTAGCGGGGGTGGAGACCCAGTACTTC CASSSHLAGVETQYF
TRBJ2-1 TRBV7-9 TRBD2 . TGTGCCAGCAGCTTAAAGGAGCGGGGGACGAATGAGCAGTTCTTC CASSLKERGTNEQFF
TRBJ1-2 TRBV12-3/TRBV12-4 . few TGTGCCAGCAGCCCCAACCTAGGCTATGGCTACACCTTC CASSPNLGYGYTF
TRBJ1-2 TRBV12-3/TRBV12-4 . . TGTGCCAGCAGCCCCCTCGCGATGGGGGGTTCCTATGGCTACACCTTC CASSPLAMGGSYGYTF